Sequencing of this T cell receptor (beta chain) was carried out in a study of blood T cell repertoires in COVID-19. This CDR3 contains 18 residues. Trimming took off 5 bases at V and 6 bases at J, with 26 bases between the two ends. Looked up from germline, CDR1 is GTSNPN and CDR2 is SVGIG (reference sequence). Assay: immunoSEQ multiplex PCR; the TCRdb copy retains only in-frame clones and omits some. The repertoire consists of roughly 280,000 clones, with about 89% occurring once and the leading ten covering under 2.5%. The TCR originated in a man aged 45-65 years with acute or convalescent COVID-19. V gene TRBV30 combines with J gene TRBJ1-6; a possible D gene is TRBD1 (5 bases). Sequences were obtained from peripheral blood. The CDR3 is CAWVNSGTSRRVNSPLHF. The CDR3, as DNA: TGTGCCTGGGTAAACTCCGGGACTTCGAGAAGGGTTAATTCACCCCTCCACTTT. Combining the CDR3 with reference TRBV30 and TRBJ1-6 gives the whole variable domain SQTIHQWPATLVQPVGSPLSLECTVEGTSNPNLYWYRQAAGRGLQLLFYSVGIGQISSEVPQNLSASRPQDRQFILSSKKLLLSDSGFYLCAWVNSGTSRRVNSPLHFGNGTRLTVT.